This TCR beta chain appears in the sequencing data of a study of a mutant IDH1 vaccine in newly diagnosed glioma. Across the whole study: Sex among treated patients split about 60% male, about 40% female; mean age was about 40 years.

Germline CDR1 is WSHSY and CDR2 is SAAADI. The CDR3 contains 10 residues. The V end was cut by 6 bases, the J end by 3 bases, with 3 bases between. Assay used: immunoSEQ multiplex PCR; TCRdb lists only in-frame clones, some missing. The data show 80,000 to 100,000 clones, just under 80% seen once. Time point: baseline, week 1 (first vaccination visit). Indicated treatment: pre-vaccination baseline after standard-of-care therapy. The origin of this receptor is a man in his forties with glioma. Material: PBMCs, obtained from a glioma patient treated with radiotherapy, temozolomide or both. This rearrangement joins TRBV10-2 to TRBJ2-7; D call uncertain. CDR3 sequence: CASSGYEQYF. As DNA, the CDR3 is TGCGCCAGCAGCGGCTACGAGCAGTACTTC.